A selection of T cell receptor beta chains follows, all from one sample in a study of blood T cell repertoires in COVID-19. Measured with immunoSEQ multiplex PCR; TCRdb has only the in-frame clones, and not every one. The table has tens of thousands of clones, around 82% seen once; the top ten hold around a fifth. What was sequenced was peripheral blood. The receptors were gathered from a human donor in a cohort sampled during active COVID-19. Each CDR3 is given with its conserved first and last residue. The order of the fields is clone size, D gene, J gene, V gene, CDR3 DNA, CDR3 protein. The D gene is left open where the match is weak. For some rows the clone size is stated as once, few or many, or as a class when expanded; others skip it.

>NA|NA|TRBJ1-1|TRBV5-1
TGCGCCAGCAGCTCGGGGGGTGGGAGAGTGAACACTGAAGCTTTCTTT
CASSSGGGRVNTEAFF
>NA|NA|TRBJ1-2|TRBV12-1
TGTGCCAGCAGCTTGACAGGGTTTCCAGACTATGGCTACACCTTC
CASSLTGFPDYGYTF
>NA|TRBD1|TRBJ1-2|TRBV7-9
TGTGCCAGCAGCTTGACAGGGGTGGACTATGGCTACACCTTC
CASSLTGVDYGYTF
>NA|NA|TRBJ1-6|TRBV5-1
TGCGCCAGCAGCTTGGTTCAGTCAGGGTTGGGATCACCCCTCCACTTT
CASSLVQSGLGSPLHF
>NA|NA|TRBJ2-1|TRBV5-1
TGCGCCAGCAGCTTGGGCAGGGTGCACGATGAGCAGTTCTTC
CASSLGRVHDEQFF
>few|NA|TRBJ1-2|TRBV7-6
TGTGCCAGCAGCCCTAGGGGGAGGGAAGGGTGGAGAGGTGGCTACACCTTC
CASSPRGREGWRGGYTF
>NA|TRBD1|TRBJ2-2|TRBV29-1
TGCAGCGCTACAGGGGGAGGGGAGCTGTTTTTT
CSATGGGELFF
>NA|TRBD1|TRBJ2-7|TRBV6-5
TGTGCCAGCAGGGTGGGACAGGGGGGAATCGGGCAGTACTTC
CASRVGQGGIGQYF
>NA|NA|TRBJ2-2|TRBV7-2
TGTGCCAGCAGCCCTAGCGTAACCGGGGAGCTGTTTTTT
CASSPSVTGELFF
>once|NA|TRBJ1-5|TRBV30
TGTGCCTGGAGCCGGGGTGGAGGAAATCAGCCCCAGCATTTT
CAWSRGGGNQPQHF
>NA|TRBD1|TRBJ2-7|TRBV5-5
TGTGCCAGCAGCCCAACCTGGACAGGGGGTTCACGGGTGACTTCCTACGAGCAGTACTTC
CASSPTWTGGSRVTSYEQYF
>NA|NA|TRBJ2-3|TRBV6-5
TGTGCCAGCGGGTCTAGGGGCGCTACGCAGTATTTT
CASGSRGATQYF
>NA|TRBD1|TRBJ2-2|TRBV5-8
TGTGCCAGCAGCACAGGGGCCGGGGAGCTGTTTTTT
CASSTGAGELFF
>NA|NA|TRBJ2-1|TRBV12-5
TGTGCTAGTGGTTATCCGACTGACAATGAGCAGTTCTTC
CASGYPTDNEQFF
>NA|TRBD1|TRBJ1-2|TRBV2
TGTGCCAGCCAGGGACAGAGCAACTATGGCTACACCTTC
CASQGQSNYGYTF
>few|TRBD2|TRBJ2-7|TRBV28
TGTGCCAGCACCTCGGGGGGTCCCTCCTACGAGCAGTACTTC
CASTSGGPSYEQYF